Listed below are T cell receptor beta chains from one sample, sequenced in a study of technical replicates of blood from a few donors. Clones were sequenced by immunoSEQ multiplex PCR, and TCRdb holds only the in-frame ones, with some missing. The table shows around 8,000 clones, with roughly 90% occurring only once. The sequenced sample was PBMCs. These receptors came from a human donor in good health. Each CDR3 is given with its conserved first and last residue. The D gene is left open where the match is weak. Expanded clones get a size class; other rows say once, few or many, or leave the size out.

clone_size j_call v_call d_call cdr3_nt cdr3_aa
NA TRBJ2-1 TRBV5-1 NA TGCGCCAGCAGCCCAGCAGGGGAGTACAATGAGCAGTTCTTC CASSPAGEYNEQFF
once TRBJ2-2 TRBV27 NA TGTGCCAGCAGTTTCACAGCGGCCGGGGAGCTGTTTTTT CASSFTAAGELFF
once TRBJ2-7 TRBV6-5 TRBD1 TGTGCCAGCAGTCCAGGACAGGGGGCGGGTGAGCAGTACTTC CASSPGQGAGEQYF
NA TRBJ1-2 TRBV5-1 NA TGCGCCAGCAGCGAGTCCCCGGGGATGGACTTCGATGGCTACACCTTC CASSESPGMDFDGYTF
NA TRBJ2-5 TRBV14 TRBD2 TGTGCCAGCAGCTCGAGACCGACTAGCGGGAACCTCTGGGGAGAGACCCAGTACTTC CASSSRPTSGNLWGETQYF
NA TRBJ2-7 TRBV6-1 NA TGTGCCAGCAGTGAATGGGTACAGGGTTCCTACGAGCAGTACTTC CASSEWVQGSYEQYF
NA TRBJ2-6 TRBV29-1 NA TGCAGCGTTGTTCTTTCTGGGGCCAACGTCCTGACTTTC CSVVLSGANVLTF
NA TRBJ2-7 TRBV7-2 TRBD1 TGTGCCAGCAGCCACGACAGGGACGTTGGGTACGAGCAGTACTTC CASSHDRDVGYEQYF
NA TRBJ2-5 TRBV5-1 TRBD1 TGCGCCAGCAGCTTGTGGGCAGGGGGCTTAGAGACCCAGTACTTC CASSLWAGGLETQYF
NA TRBJ2-3 TRBV30 NA TGTGCCTGGATGGGAGGTCTGGGGACAGATACGCAGTATTTT CAWMGGLGTDTQYF
NA TRBJ2-2 TRBV9 NA TGTGCCAGCAGCGTAGGATCGGGGGGGGAGCTGTTTTTT CASSVGSGGELFF
NA TRBJ2-2 TRBV27 NA TGTGCCAGCAGTGAGCAGGGTGTAAACACCGGGGAGCTGTTTTTT CASSEQGVNTGELFF